This T cell receptor beta chain was sequenced in a study of T-cell reconstitution after alpha-beta-depleted transplantation in children. General observations from the study: The high TCRbeta diversity at day 60 in some patients came from surviving recipient T cells and thymic progenitors.

The CDR3 runs 16 residues. Germline V gives CDR1 DFQATT, CDR2 SNEGSKA (reference sequence). J gave up 0 bases and V 2 bases, and 9 bases lay outside the gene matches. Only a few counts were recorded for this clonotype. Its antigen remains unidentified. A library of TCRbeta sequences, prepared with unique molecular identifiers, was generated. TCRdb called the PCR reads again in MiXCR, with one record for every CDR3 protein. The sample has about 980,000 distinct CDR3 sequences, about 31% seen once. The receptor's source is a boy in the first two years of life who had a stem cell transplant for SCID, so the T cells may come from the graft donor. Here the sequenced sample was PBMCs, mostly from graft donor cells, taken 360 days after TCRalphabeta/CD19-depleted stem cell transplant. V is TRBV20-1 and J is TRBJ2-5; the match to TRBD1 covers 7 bases. Here the CDR3 reads CSARTLGTEYQETQYF. In DNA form, the CDR3 reads TGCAGTGCTAGAACCCTCGGGACAGAGTACCAAGAGACCCAGTACTTC.